Shown below are 21 T cell receptor beta chains from a single sample sequenced in a study of blood T cells in healthy people across ages. A second roughly 6 to 11 cycle PCR used barcoded and J-beta primers. TCRdb re-derived calls from the 5' RACE reads in MiXCR, one entry per CDR3 protein. Of 600,000 or so distinct CDR3 sequences detected, 21% appear once; the ten largest clones hold roughly 3.6%. The sequencing input was blood. The receptors originated from a man aged 65 to 79 in good health.

The V call is TRBV18, the J call TRBJ1-3, with D unclear. Germline CDR1 is KGHSH and CDR2 is LQKENI. Between the trimmed V and J ends, which lost 0 bases and 9 bases, there was a span of 12 bases. This CDR3 is 14 amino acids long. The DNA for the CDR3 is TGTGCCAGCTCACCACCTAGCGTGGAAGGCACCATATATTTT. The encoded protein is CASSPPSVEGTIYF.

There are a few counts of this clonotype. One base away lies a much larger clone, so this may be a sequencing read error. The chain links TRBV5-1 to TRBJ2-5; a weak D match, TRBD2 (5 bases). The ends were cut back, 4 bases at V and 2 bases at J, with 15 bases in the middle. CDR1 and CDR2 from the germline V gene are SGHRS and YFSETQ. This CDR3 has 15 residues. As DNA, the CDR3 is TGCGCCAGCAGCCCAATCGAGACTACACAAGAGACCCAGTACTTC. It codes for CASSPIETTQETQYF.

The chain recombines TRBV11-2 with TRBJ2-7; TRBD1 agrees at 7 bases. CDR1 SGHAT and CDR2 FQNNGV come from the germline V gene. Germline trimming cut 6 bases from V and 6 bases from J; bases unmatched to any gene: 8. The CDR3 is 13 amino acids. CDR3 sequence reads: CASRSGAGGEQYF. CDR3 bases: TGTGCCAGCAGATCCGGTGCAGGGGGCGAGCAGTACTTC.

The chain is built from TRBV2 and TRBJ2-7; D is unresolved. The V gene lost 3 bases and the J gene lost 1 base, with 7 bases spanning the gap. This CDR3 is 13 amino acids long. Germline V gene lookup returns CDR1 SNHLY and CDR2 FYNNEI. The CDR3: CASSEDRSYEQYF. DNA of the CDR3: TGTGCCAGCAGTGAGGACCGTTCCTACGAGCAGTACTTC.

This clonotype was detected only a few times. V gene TRBV20-1 combines with J gene TRBJ1-5, with 7 bases matching TRBD1. Germline-derived CDR1 and CDR2 are DFQATT and SNEGSKA (reference sequence). The CDR3 contains 11 residues. The ends lost 5 bases at V and 15 bases at J; junction bases unmatched: 10. This CDR3 is CSAEGGTVTHF. DNA for the CDR3: TGCAGTGCTGAGGGCGGGACAGTTACGCATTTT.

This clonotype turned up a few times. The chain has TRBV20-1 and TRBJ2-1; 14 bases align to TRBD2. The CDR3 extends over 15 amino acids. Germline loops: CDR1 DFQATT, CDR2 SNEGSKA (reference sequence). The ends lost 3 bases at V and 8 bases at J; junction bases unmatched: 6. The CDR3 DNA is TGCAGTGCTAGGGGGACTAGCGGGAGTGTGGATGAGCAGTTCTTC. This translates into CSARGTSGSVDEQFF.

This clonotype was seen only a few times. V is TRBV5-6 and J is TRBJ1-2, with TRBD1 matching over 11 bases. Germline assignment: CDR1 SGHDT and CDR2 YYEEEE. The CDR3 has 14 residues. V shed 4 bases, J shed 4 bases, and the junction held 3 bases outside the gene matches. CDR3 amino acids: CASSIGQGAYGYTF. Here the CDR3 DNA reads TGTGCCAGCAGCATCGGACAGGGGGCCTATGGCTACACCTTC.

This clonotype has just a few counts. The chain recombines TRBV20-1 with TRBJ2-1, with TRBD2 matching over 7 bases. Germline assignment: CDR1 DFQATT and CDR2 SNEGSKA (reference sequence). The ends lost 0 bases at V and 7 bases at J; junction bases unmatched: 12. This CDR3 comprises 16 residues. CDR3 in DNA: TGCAGTGCTAGAGATCTCGGGGGAGGGGACTGGAATGAGCAGTTCTTC. Translating gives CSARDLGGGDWNEQFF.

J is TRBJ1-1 and V is TRBV6-1; D uncertain. There are 14 residues in the CDR3. Trimming cost V 3 bases and J 0 bases, with 8 bases left between them. CDR1 is MNHNS and CDR2 is SASEGT in the germline V gene. CDR3: CASSEAGLNTEAFF. In nucleotides, the CDR3 is TGTGCCAGCAGTGAGGCAGGATTGAACACTGAAGCTTTCTTT.

The table lists this clonotype with many counts. This rearrangement joins TRBV6-5 to TRBJ2-2; perhaps TRBD1 as D (7 bases). This CDR3 region has 16 residues. Germline V gene data show CDR1 as MNHEY and CDR2 as SVGAGI. Trimming took off 5 bases at V and 4 bases at J, with 17 bases between the two ends. The CDR3 loop is CASSLTPGGPTGELFF. For the CDR3, the DNA is TGTGCCAGCAGTCTTACACCAGGGGGGCCCACCGGGGAGCTGTTTTTT.

This chain links TRBV29-1 with TRBJ1-5; D not certain. The CDR3 extends over 15 amino acids. Trimming removed 7 bases at V and 4 bases at J, with 20 bases between. Germline loops: CDR1 SQVTM, CDR2 ANQGSEA. For the CDR3, the DNA is TGCAGCGCAAGGTATCAAGGAGAGACTAATCAGCCCCAGCATTTT. It translates to CSARYQGETNQPQHF.

This clonotype was counted only a few times. The rearrangement uses TRBV20-1 and TRBJ2-7, with D perhaps matching TRBD1 (6 bases). Germline V lookup: CDR1 DFQATT, CDR2 SNEGSKA (reference sequence). V gave up 5 bases and J gave up 0 bases, with 14 bases separating them. The CDR3 contains 14 residues. In DNA form, the CDR3 reads TGCAGTGCTCCCGGGACATTTAGCTCCTACGAGCAGTACTTC. It codes for CSAPGTFSSYEQYF.

The chain employs TRBV28 and TRBJ2-7, with 8 bases identical to TRBD2. With V trimmed by 6 bases and J by 4 bases, 11 bases remained unmatched. The length of the CDR3 is 15 residues. Germline V gives CDR1 MDHEN, CDR2 SYDVKM. CDR3: CASRGTGGGLYEQYF. The CDR3 DNA follows: TGTGCCAGCAGGGGAACGGGAGGGGGTCTTTACGAGCAGTACTTC. Full variable domain (remainder filled in from reference TRBV28 and TRBJ2-7): DVKVTQSSRYLVKRTGEKVFLECVQDMDHENMFWYRQDPGLGLRLIYFSYDVKMKEKGDIPEGYSVSREKKERFSLILESASTNQTSMYLCASRGTGGGLYEQYFGPGTRLTVT.

This chain joins TRBV6-1 and TRBJ1-6, with 10 bases aligning to TRBD1. This CDR3 is 19 amino acids long. Losses at the gene ends were 6 bases for V and 7 bases for J; bases not matched to a gene: 18. Germline values: CDR1 MNHNS, CDR2 SASEGT. The CDR3 spells CASSSAPSRQGASNSPLHF. CDR3 nucleotide sequence: TGTGCCAGCAGCTCTGCACCCTCTCGACAGGGGGCCTCGAATTCACCCCTCCACTTT.

This clonotype was seen once. The V and J genes are TRBV7-2 and TRBJ2-3; D is uncertain. The V and J ends lost 0 bases and 0 bases respectively, with 10 bases between them. This CDR3 has 16 residues. The germline CDR1 and CDR2 sequences are SGHTA and FQGNSA. This CDR3 reads CASSLARSSSTDTQYF. The DNA for the CDR3 is TGTGCCAGCAGCTTAGCCAGGTCTTCTAGCACAGATACGCAGTATTTT.

The chain uses TRBV29-1 and TRBJ2-5; 8 bases agree with TRBD2. The better agreement between TRBJ2-7 and the DNA end casts doubt on the J call. This CDR3 comprises 14 residues. The germline gives CDR1 SQVTM, CDR2 ANQGSEA. The chain's CDR3 is CSVEGPGLDYEQYF. CDR3 DNA: TGCAGCGTTGAAGGGCCGGGACTAGACTACGAGCAGTACTTC.

In its sample, this clonotype was seen once. A much bigger clone sits one base away, suggesting this may be a read error. The chain joins TRBV4-3 to TRBJ1-5, with D uncertain. The CDR3 has 16 residues. The ends were cut back, 0 bases at V and 3 bases at J, with 12 bases in the middle. Germline CDR1 and CDR2: LGHNA and YSLEER. CDR3 bases: TGCGCCAGCAGCCAAGATTCGGGCACGACCAATCAGCCCCAGCATTTT. Its translation: CASSQDSGTTNQPQHF.

As DNA, the CDR3 is TGCAGTGCTAGTAGCCCTACTAGCGGGAGGCCTGGGAGCTCCTACAATGAGCAGTTCTTC. Encoded protein: CSASSPTSGRPGSSYNEQFF. The gene calls are TRBV20-1 and TRBJ2-1; 12 nucleotides match TRBD2. The junction had 15 bases not matched to a gene; V was cut back by 3 bases and J by 0 bases. Germline CDR1 and CDR2: DFQATT and SNEGSKA (reference sequence). This CDR3 is 20 amino acids long.

This rearrangement joins TRBV2 to TRBJ2-1; D may be TRBD1 (6 bases). Trimming removed 6 bases at V and 5 bases at J, with 14 bases between. The germline CDR1 and CDR2 sequences are SNHLY and FYNNEI. The CDR3 runs 14 residues. The CDR3 protein is CASRWYEGDNEQFF. CDR3 nucleotide sequence: TGTGCCAGCAGGTGGTACGAGGGGGACAATGAGCAGTTCTTC.

This chain links TRBV12-3 or TRBV12-4 with TRBJ2-5; D may be TRBD1 or TRBD2 (5 bases each). CDR3 length equals 13 residues. V dropped 1 base and J dropped 7 bases, with 10 bases sitting between them. CDR3 in amino acids: CASSLGFGGTQYF. The CDR3 DNA is TGTGCCAGCAGTTTAGGGTTTGGGGGGACCCAGTACTTC.

The chain is built from TRBV18 and TRBJ2-1; D might be TRBD1 or TRBD2, each matching 5 bases. CDR3 length: 15 residues. Germline V CDR1 and CDR2: KGHSH, LQKENI. The V gene lost 3 bases and the J gene lost 8 bases, with 17 bases spanning the gap. As DNA, the CDR3 is TGTGCCAGCTCACCCCTGGCCTTTGGGGGTGATGAGCAGTTCTTC. As protein: CASSPLAFGGDEQFF.